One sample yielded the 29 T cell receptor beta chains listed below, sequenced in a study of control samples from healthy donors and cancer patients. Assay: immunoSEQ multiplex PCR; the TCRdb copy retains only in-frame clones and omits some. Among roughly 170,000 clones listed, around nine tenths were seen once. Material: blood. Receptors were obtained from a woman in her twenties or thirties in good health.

The CDR3 protein is CASSSGTGAYEQYF. The CDR3 nucleotides are TGTGCCAGTAGTTCCGGGACAGGCGCCTACGAGCAGTACTTC. V is TRBV19 and J is TRBJ2-7; 8 bases agree with TRBD1. CDR1 is LNHDA and CDR2 is SQIVND in the germline V gene (reference sequence). With V trimmed by 5 bases and J by 2 bases, 5 bases remained unmatched. The CDR3 contains 14 residues. The complete variable domain, with remaining parts taken from reference TRBV19 and TRBJ2-7, reads DGGITQSPKYLFRKEGQNVTLSCEQNLNHDAMYWYRQDPGQGLRLIYYSQIVNDFQKGDIAEGYSVSREKKESFPLTVTSAQKNPTAFYLCASSSGTGAYEQYFGPGTRLTVT.

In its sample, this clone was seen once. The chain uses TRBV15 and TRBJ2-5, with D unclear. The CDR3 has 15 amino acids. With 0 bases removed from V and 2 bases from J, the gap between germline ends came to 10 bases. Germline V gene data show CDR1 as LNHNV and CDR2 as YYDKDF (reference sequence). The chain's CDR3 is CATSRDTELQETQYF. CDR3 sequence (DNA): TGTGCCACCAGCAGAGATACGGAGTTACAAGAGACCCAGTACTTC.

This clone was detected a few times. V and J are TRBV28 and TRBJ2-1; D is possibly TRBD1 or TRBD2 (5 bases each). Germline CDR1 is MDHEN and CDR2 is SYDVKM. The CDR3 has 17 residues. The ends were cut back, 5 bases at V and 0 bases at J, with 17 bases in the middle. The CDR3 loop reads CASSEPGTRSSYNEQFF. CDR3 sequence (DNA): TGTGCCAGCAGTGAACCCGGGACCAGAAGCTCCTACAATGAGCAGTTCTTC.

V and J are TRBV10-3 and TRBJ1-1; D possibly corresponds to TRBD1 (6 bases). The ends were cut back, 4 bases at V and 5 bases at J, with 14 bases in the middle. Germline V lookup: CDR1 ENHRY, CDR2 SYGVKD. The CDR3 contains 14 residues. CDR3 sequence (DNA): TGTGCCATCAGTGTTGGGGGGCCAGGGACTGAAGCTTTCTTT. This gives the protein CAISVGGPGTEAFF.

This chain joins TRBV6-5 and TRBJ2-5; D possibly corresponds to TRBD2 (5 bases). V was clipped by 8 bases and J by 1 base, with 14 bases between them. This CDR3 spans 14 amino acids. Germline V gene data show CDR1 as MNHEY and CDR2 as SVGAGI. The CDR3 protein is CASASGIVQETQYF. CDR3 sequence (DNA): TGTGCCAGCGCATCCGGGATAGTCCAAGAGACCCAGTACTTC.

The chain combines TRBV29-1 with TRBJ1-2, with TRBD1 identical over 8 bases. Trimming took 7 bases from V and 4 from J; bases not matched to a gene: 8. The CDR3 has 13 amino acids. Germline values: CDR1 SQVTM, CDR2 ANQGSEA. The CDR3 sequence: CSALGQGLYGYTF. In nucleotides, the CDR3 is TGCAGCGCCCTCGGACAGGGCCTCTATGGCTACACCTTC.

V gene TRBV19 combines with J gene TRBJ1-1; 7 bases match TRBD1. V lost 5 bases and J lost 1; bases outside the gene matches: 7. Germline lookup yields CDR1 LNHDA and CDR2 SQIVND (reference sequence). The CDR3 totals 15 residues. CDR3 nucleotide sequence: TGTGCCAGTAGTCCCAGGACAGGAACGAACACTGAAGCTTTCTTT. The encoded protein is CASSPRTGTNTEAFF. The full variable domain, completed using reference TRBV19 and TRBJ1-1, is DGGITQSPKYLFRKEGQNVTLSCEQNLNHDAMYWYRQDPGQGLRLIYYSQIVNDFQKGDIAEGYSVSREKKESFPLTVTSAQKNPTAFYLCASSPRTGTNTEAFFGQGTRLTVV.

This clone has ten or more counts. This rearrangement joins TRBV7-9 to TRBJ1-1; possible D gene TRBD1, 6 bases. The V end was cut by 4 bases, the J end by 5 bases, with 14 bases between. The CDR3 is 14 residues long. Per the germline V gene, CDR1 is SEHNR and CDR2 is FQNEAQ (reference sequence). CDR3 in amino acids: CASSSTGSMTEAFF. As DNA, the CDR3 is TGTGCCAGCAGCTCGACAGGTAGTATGACTGAAGCTTTCTTT.

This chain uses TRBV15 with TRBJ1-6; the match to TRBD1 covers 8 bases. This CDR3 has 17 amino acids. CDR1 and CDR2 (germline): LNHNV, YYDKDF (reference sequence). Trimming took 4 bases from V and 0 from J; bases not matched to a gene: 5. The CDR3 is CATSTRQGSSYNSPLHF. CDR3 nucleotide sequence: TGTGCCACCAGCACCAGACAGGGGAGCTCCTATAATTCACCCCTCCACTTT. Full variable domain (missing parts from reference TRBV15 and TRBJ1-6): DAMVIQNPRYQVTQFGKPVTLSCSQTLNHNVMYWYQQKSSQAPKLLFHYYDKDFNNEADTPDNFQSRRPNTSFCFLDIRSPGLGDTAMYLCATSTRQGSSYNSPLHFGNGTRLTVT.

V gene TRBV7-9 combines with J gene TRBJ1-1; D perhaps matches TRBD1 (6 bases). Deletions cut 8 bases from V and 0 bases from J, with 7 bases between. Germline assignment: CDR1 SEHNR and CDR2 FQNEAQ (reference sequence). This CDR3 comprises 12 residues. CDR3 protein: CASGQMNTEAFF. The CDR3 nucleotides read TGTGCCAGCGGACAGATGAACACTGAAGCTTTCTTT. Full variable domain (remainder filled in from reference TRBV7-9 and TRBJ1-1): DTGVSQNPRHKITKRGQNVTFRCDPISEHNRLYWYRQTLGQGPEFLTYFQNEAQLEKSRLLSDRFSAERPKGSFSTLEIQRTEQGDSAMYLCASGQMNTEAFFGQGTRLTVV.

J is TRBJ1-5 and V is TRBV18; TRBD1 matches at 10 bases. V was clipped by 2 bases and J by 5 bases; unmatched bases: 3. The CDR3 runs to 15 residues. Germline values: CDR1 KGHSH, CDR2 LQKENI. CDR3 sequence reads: CASSPGGQGYQPQHF. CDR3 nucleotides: TGTGCCAGCTCACCAGGGGGACAGGGGTATCAGCCCCAGCATTTT.

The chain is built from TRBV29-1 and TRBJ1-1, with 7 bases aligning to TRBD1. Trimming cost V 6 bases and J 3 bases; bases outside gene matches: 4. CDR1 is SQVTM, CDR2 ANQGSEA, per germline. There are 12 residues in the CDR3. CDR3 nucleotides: TGCAGCGTCCCGGGACAGCACACTGAAGCTTTCTTT. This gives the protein CSVPGQHTEAFF.

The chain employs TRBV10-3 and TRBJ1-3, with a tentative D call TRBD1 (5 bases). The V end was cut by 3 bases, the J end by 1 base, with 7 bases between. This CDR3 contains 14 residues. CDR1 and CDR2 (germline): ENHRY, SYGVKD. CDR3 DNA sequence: TGTGCCATCAGTGACCGGGGGTCTGGAAACACCATATATTTT. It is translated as CAISDRGSGNTIYF.

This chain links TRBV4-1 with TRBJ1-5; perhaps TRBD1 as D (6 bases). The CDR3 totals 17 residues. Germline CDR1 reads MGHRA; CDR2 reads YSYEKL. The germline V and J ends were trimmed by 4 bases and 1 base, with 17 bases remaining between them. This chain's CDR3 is CASSPTSGGLSNQPQHF. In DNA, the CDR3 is TGCGCCAGCAGCCCGACATCCGGGGGGCTAAGCAATCAGCCCCAGCATTTT.

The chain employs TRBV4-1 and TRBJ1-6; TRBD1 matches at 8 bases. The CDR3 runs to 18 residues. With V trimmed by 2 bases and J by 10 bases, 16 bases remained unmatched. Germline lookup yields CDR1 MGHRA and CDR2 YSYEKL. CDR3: CASSQIDRGVRSGSPLHF. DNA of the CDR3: TGCGCCAGCAGCCAAATTGACAGGGGAGTTCGCTCAGGGTCACCCCTCCACTTT.

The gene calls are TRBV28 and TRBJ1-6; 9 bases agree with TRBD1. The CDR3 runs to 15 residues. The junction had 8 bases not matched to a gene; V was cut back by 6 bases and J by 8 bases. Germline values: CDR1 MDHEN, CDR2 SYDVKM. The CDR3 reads CASREPGQGYSPLHF. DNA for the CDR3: TGTGCCAGCAGGGAACCGGGACAGGGATATTCACCCCTCCACTTT.

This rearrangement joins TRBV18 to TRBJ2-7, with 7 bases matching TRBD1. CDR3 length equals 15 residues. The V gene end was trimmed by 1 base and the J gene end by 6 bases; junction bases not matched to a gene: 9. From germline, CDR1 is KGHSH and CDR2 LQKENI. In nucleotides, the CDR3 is TGTGCCAGCTCACCACAGAGACAGGGAACGGCCGAGCAGTACTTC. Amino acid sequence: CASSPQRQGTAEQYF.

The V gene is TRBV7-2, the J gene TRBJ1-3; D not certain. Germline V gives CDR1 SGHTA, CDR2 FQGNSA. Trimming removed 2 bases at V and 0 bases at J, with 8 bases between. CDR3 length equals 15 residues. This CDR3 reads CASSLKPYSGNTIYF. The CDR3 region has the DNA TGTGCCAGCAGCTTAAAACCCTACTCTGGAAACACCATATATTTT.

The CDR3 DNA reads as TGTGCCAGCTCACCACCTATGGGAAGGGCGACTGAAGCTTTCTTT. Translation: CASSPPMGRATEAFF. This chain uses TRBV18 with TRBJ1-1; D gene unclear. Germline lookup yields CDR1 KGHSH and CDR2 LQKENI. The CDR3 runs to 15 residues. The V end lost 0 bases, the J end lost 5 bases, and 13 bases lay between the germline ends. The complete variable domain, with remaining parts taken from reference TRBV18 and TRBJ1-1, reads NAGVMQNPRHLVRRRGQEARLRCSPMKGHSHVYWYRQLPEEGLKFMVYLQKENIIDESGMPKERFSAEFPKEGPSILRIQQVVRGDSAAYFCASSPPMGRATEAFFGQGTRLTVV.

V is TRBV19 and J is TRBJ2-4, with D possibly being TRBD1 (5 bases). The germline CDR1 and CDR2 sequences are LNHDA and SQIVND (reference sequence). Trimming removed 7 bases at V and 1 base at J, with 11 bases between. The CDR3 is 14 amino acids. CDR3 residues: CASTPGWAKNIQYF. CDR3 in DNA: TGTGCCAGTACCCCAGGGTGGGCCAAAAACATTCAGTACTTC.

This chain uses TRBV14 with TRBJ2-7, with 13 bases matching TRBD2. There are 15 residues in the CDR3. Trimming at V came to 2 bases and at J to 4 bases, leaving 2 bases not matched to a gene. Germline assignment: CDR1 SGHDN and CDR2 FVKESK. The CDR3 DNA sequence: TGTGCCAGCAGCCAAACTAGCGGGAGGGGGTACGAGCAGTACTTC. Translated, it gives CASSQTSGRGYEQYF.

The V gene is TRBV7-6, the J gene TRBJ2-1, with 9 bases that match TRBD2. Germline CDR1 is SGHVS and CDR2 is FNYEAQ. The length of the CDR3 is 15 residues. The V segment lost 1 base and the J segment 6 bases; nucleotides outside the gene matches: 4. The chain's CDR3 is CASSLGTSVVNEQFF. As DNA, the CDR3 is TGTGCCAGCAGCTTAGGGACTAGCGTAGTCAATGAGCAGTTCTTC.

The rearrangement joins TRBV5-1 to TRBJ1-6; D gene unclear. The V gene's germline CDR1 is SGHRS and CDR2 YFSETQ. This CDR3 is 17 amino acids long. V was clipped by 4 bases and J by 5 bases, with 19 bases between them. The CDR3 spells CASSNPRGVGDNSPLHF. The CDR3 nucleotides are TGCGCCAGCAGCAACCCCCGCGGGGTCGGGGATAATTCACCCCTCCACTTT.

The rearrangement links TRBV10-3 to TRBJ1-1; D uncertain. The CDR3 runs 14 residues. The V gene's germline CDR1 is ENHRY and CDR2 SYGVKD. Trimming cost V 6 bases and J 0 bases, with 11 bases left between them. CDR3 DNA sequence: TGTGCCATCAGGATTGAATCCGTGAACACTGAAGCTTTCTTT. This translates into CAIRIESVNTEAFF.

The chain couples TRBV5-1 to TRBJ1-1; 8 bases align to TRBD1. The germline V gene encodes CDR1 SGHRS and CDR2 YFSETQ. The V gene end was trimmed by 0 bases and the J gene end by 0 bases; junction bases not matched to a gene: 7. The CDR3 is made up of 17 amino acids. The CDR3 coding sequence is TGCGCCAGCAGCTTGGTCGGGACAGGAAAATTGAACACTGAAGCTTTCTTT. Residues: CASSLVGTGKLNTEAFF.

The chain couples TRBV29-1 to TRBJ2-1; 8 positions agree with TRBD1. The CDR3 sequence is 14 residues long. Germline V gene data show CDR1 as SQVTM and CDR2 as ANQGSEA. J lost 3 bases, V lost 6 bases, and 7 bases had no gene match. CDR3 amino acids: CSVQGANYYNEQFF. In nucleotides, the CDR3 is TGCAGCGTCCAGGGGGCAAACTACTACAATGAGCAGTTCTTC.

The CDR3, as DNA: TGTGCCAGCAGTGACTTGCGCGGGGGTTGGACAGATACGCAGTATTTT. Amino acid sequence: CASSDLRGGWTDTQYF. The V and J genes are TRBV2 and TRBJ2-3; 7 nucleotides align to TRBD2. CDR3 length equals 16 residues. Germline CDR1 SNHLY, CDR2 FYNNEI. With V trimmed by 3 bases and J by 3 bases, 9 bases remained unmatched.

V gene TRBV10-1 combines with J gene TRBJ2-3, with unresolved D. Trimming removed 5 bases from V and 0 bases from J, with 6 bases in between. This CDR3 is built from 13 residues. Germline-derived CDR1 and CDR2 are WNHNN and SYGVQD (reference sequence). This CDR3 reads CASSPGSTDTQYF. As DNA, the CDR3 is TGCGCCAGCAGTCCCGGGAGCACAGATACGCAGTATTTT.

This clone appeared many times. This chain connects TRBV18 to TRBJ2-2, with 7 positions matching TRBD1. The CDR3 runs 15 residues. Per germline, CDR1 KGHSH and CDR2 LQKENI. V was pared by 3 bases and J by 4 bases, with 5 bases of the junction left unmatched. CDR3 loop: CASSPRDSPTGELFF. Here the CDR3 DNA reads TGTGCCAGCTCACCCCGGGACAGCCCCACCGGGGAGCTGTTTTTT. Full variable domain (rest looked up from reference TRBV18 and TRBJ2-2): NAGVMQNPRHLVRRRGQEARLRCSPMKGHSHVYWYRQLPEEGLKFMVYLQKENIIDESGMPKERFSAEFPKEGPSILRIQQVVRGDSAAYFCASSPRDSPTGELFFGEGSRLTVL.